Below, 3 T cell receptor beta chains from the same sample are listed, as sequenced in a study of T cell changes during pregnancy in multiple sclerosis (dated by TCRdb to between 2017 and 2020). Libraries were constructed by the immunoSEQ multiplex PCR assay. TCRdb holds this immuneACCESS table with in-frame rearrangements only. Some clones are missing; in checked studies, unresolved V genes explain under half, and the rest has no known cause. Counted in this sample were fewer than 95,000 clones; 94% of them appeared once. Roughly 2.2% of the sample is in the top ten clones. The material was peripheral blood, obtained in the third trimester of pregnancy. The source of these receptors is a female donor with multiple sclerosis, enrolled in a pregnancy study.

The chain uses TRBV1 and TRBJ2-3; TRBD2 reflects the table's D call only, with no check against the DNA. TRBV1 is tagged as a pseudogene. This CDR3 comprises 15 residues. CDR3 nucleotides: TGCACCAGCAGCCCGCGACTAGCGGGAGTAGATACGCAGTATTTT. This gives the protein CTSSPRLAGVDTQYF.

CDR3 nucleotides: TGTGCCAGCAGTCAGGGCTGGGGGCGTGGGGCCAACGTCCTGACTTTC. As protein: CASSQGWGRGANVLTF. The chain couples TRBV2 to TRBJ2-6; possible D gene TRBD1, 6 bases. CDR1 and CDR2 from the germline V gene are SNHLY and FYNNEI. CDR3 length: 16 amino acids. The germline V and J ends were trimmed by 5 bases and 3 bases, with 14 bases remaining between them.

The chain carries TRBV27 and TRBJ2-1; 12 bases are a match to TRBD2. The CDR3 runs to 15 residues. After removal of 8 bases from V and 4 bases from J, the junction contained 6 bases not matched to a gene. The germline gives CDR1 MNHEY, CDR2 SMNVEV (reference sequence). This CDR3 is CASQGLAGGYNEQFF. The DNA for the CDR3 is TGTGCCAGCCAAGGGCTAGCGGGAGGGTACAATGAGCAGTTCTTC.